These 30 T cell receptor beta chains share one sample of origin, sequenced in a study of blood T cell repertoires in COVID-19. Method: immunoSEQ multiplex PCR; TCRdb's copy keeps in-frame clones and lacks some. The table shows under 300,000 clones, with around nine tenths occurring only once. Sequencing input: peripheral blood. These receptors all stem from a woman in her 70s with COVID-19, enrolled during active disease.

CDR3 sequence reads: CASSPRVGYLNEKLFF. The CDR3 bases are TGTGCCAGCAGTCCCAGGGTAGGATATCTTAATGAAAAACTGTTTTTT. V gene TRBV27 combines with J gene TRBJ1-4; TRBD1 is a possible D gene (5 bases). Between the trimmed V and J ends, which lost 5 bases and 4 bases, there was a span of 17 bases. CDR1 MNHEY and CDR2 SMNVEV come from the germline V gene (reference sequence). The CDR3 totals 16 residues.

This chain joins TRBV24-1 and TRBJ2-7, with D possibly being TRBD2 (5 bases). The CDR3 loop spans 15 amino acids. The V gene's germline CDR1 is KGHDR and CDR2 SFDVKD. Trimming cost V 3 bases and J 7 bases, with 18 bases left between them. DNA of the CDR3: TGTGCCACCAGTGATGGAGGCCATGGGGTGAGGGAGCAGTACTTC. Its protein is CATSDGGHGVREQYF.

The chain combines TRBV18 with TRBJ1-2; tentative D call: TRBD1 (6 bases). Per germline, CDR1 KGHSH and CDR2 LQKENI. CDR3 length equals 13 residues. Trimming took off 4 bases at V and 4 bases at J, with 10 bases between the two ends. Here the CDR3 reads CASSHDRFYGYTF. The DNA of the CDR3 is TGTGCCAGCTCACACGACAGGTTCTATGGCTACACCTTC.

The chain is built from TRBV10-3 and TRBJ2-5, with TRBD2 as a possible D gene (5 bases). Trimming pared 9 bases from V and 0 bases from J, leaving 11 bases between. From germline, CDR1 is ENHRY and CDR2 SYGVKD. CDR3 length: 13 amino acids. The CDR3 DNA sequence: TGTGCCATAATGGACGGGAACCAAGAGACCCAGTACTTC. Protein sequence: CAIMDGNQETQYF.

The genes are TRBV9 and TRBJ2-1; D remains ambiguous. The germline V gene has CDR1 SGDLS and CDR2 YYNGEE. Trimming cost V 0 bases and J 0 bases, with 7 bases left between them. This CDR3 is 15 amino acids long. CDR3 residues: CASSVDGGSYNEQFF. The DNA for the CDR3 is TGTGCCAGCAGCGTAGACGGCGGCTCCTACAATGAGCAGTTCTTC.

This CDR3 is CASSRAGGSKEQFF. The CDR3 DNA follows: TGTGCCAGCAGCCGCGCGGGGGGGTCTAAGGAGCAGTTCTTC. The chain uses TRBV4-2 and TRBJ2-1, with 9 bases that match TRBD2. The CDR3 is made up of 14 amino acids. Per the germline V gene, CDR1 is LGHNA and CDR2 is YNFKEQ. V lost 4 bases to trimming and J lost 10 bases; unmatched junction nucleotides: 8.

This clone was seen a few times. The chain carries TRBV29-1 and TRBJ2-2; D call uncertain. V was clipped by 5 bases and J by 7 bases, with 8 bases between them. The germline V gene has CDR1 SQVTM and CDR2 ANQGSEA. The CDR3 covers 11 residues. The CDR3 DNA reads TGCAGCGTTCATCAGTTCGGGGAGCTGTTTTTT. Amino acids: CSVHQFGELFF.

This clone was seen a handful of times. V gene TRBV7-6 combines with J gene TRBJ2-5, with a tentative D call TRBD2 (7 bases). CDR1 is SGHVS, CDR2 FNYEAQ, per germline. Trimming shortened V by 3 bases and J by 4 bases, and 15 bases separated the two germline ends. This CDR3 has 15 amino acids. CDR3 in amino acids: CASSFSRGAGETQYF. DNA for the CDR3: TGTGCCAGCAGCTTTAGCCGGGGGGCGGGAGAGACCCAGTACTTC.

The chain employs TRBV19 and TRBJ2-1; perhaps TRBD2 as D (6 bases). The CDR3 spans 14 residues. V shed 3 bases and J shed 4 bases, with 10 bases lying between them. Germline V lookup: CDR1 LNHDA, CDR2 SQIVND (reference sequence). CDR3 nucleotide sequence: TGTGCCAGTAGTATTGGGGGGAGATACAATGAGCAGTTCTTC. Translation gives CASSIGGRYNEQFF.

This chain uses TRBV27 with TRBJ2-3; TRBD2 aligns across 7 bases. Germline CDR1 MNHEY, CDR2 SMNVEV (reference sequence). The CDR3 loop spans 13 amino acids. Losses at the gene ends were 7 bases for V and 8 bases for J; bases not matched to a gene: 9. The CDR3 loop is CASMMGGVGTQYF. CDR3 in DNA: TGTGCCAGCATGATGGGGGGGGTAGGTACGCAGTATTTT.

The chain is built from TRBV18 and TRBJ1-2, with D perhaps matching TRBD1 (6 bases). CDR1 and CDR2 from the germline V gene are KGHSH and LQKENI. V was shortened by 1 base and J by 8 bases, with 17 bases between the two germline ends. The CDR3 extends over 15 amino acids. This chain's CDR3 is CASSPQTGYSPGYTF. CDR3 DNA: TGTGCCAGCTCACCACAAACAGGGTATTCGCCCGGCTACACCTTC.

The chain employs TRBV3-1 (or the pseudogene TRBV3-2) and TRBJ2-1, with a possible D match to TRBD2 (6 bases). CDR1 and CDR2 from the germline V gene are LGHDT and YNNKEL (reference sequence). The germline V and J ends were trimmed by 0 bases and 4 bases, with 16 bases remaining between them. The CDR3 covers 17 residues. CDR3 coding DNA: TGTGCCAGCAGCCAAGATATTAGCGGAGGAAGATACAATGAGCAGTTCTTC. The encoded protein is CASSQDISGGRYNEQFF.

This sequence joins TRBV18 and TRBJ1-2; 7 nucleotides align to TRBD1. V lost 3 bases, J lost 6 bases, and 4 bases stayed unmatched. The CDR3 has 13 residues. Germline V gene data show CDR1 as KGHSH and CDR2 as LQKENI. The CDR3 region is CASSPRTGDGYTF. The CDR3 nucleotides are TGTGCCAGCTCACCTAGGACAGGTGATGGCTACACCTTC.

This chain uses TRBV5-1 with TRBJ2-5; 11 bases align to TRBD2. CDR1 is SGHRS and CDR2 is YFSETQ in the germline V gene. Trimming cost V 6 bases and J 5 bases; bases outside gene matches: 9. The CDR3 covers 15 residues. The CDR3 region is CASKASGGNFETQYF. CDR3 coding DNA: TGCGCCAGCAAGGCTAGCGGGGGGAATTTTGAGACCCAGTACTTC.

The chain carries TRBV5-1 and TRBJ1-5; no firm D call. This CDR3 has 14 residues. V was pared by 4 bases and J by 0 bases, with 8 bases between. CDR1 is SGHRS, CDR2 YFSETQ, per germline. The CDR3 loop reads CASSPGYSNQPQHF. The CDR3 bases are TGCGCCAGCAGCCCGGGGTATAGCAATCAGCCCCAGCATTTT.

V is TRBV5-6 and J is TRBJ2-2; 9 nucleotides align to TRBD2. CDR1 is SGHDT and CDR2 is YYEEEE in the germline V gene. Losses at the gene ends were 2 bases for V and 4 bases for J; bases not matched to a gene: 12. CDR3 length equals 18 residues. The CDR3 is CASSFFFGGGAVTGELFF. The CDR3 DNA reads as TGTGCCAGCAGCTTTTTTTTCGGCGGGGGGGCCGTCACCGGGGAGCTGTTTTTT.

The chain employs TRBV7-7 and TRBJ2-3; 8 bases fit TRBD2. This CDR3 has 14 amino acids. The V and J ends lost 2 bases and 7 bases, in that order; junction bases with no gene match: 5. Per the germline V gene, CDR1 is SSHAT and CDR2 is FNYEAQ (reference sequence). Here the CDR3 DNA reads TGTGCCAGCAGCTTAACGGGGGGGCTGAATACGCAGTATTTT. It specifies CASSLTGGLNTQYF. Filled out from reference TRBV7-7 and TRBJ2-3, the complete variable domain reads GAGVSQSPRYKVTKRGQDVTLRCDPISSHATLYWYQQALGQGPEFLTYFNYEAQPDKSGLPSDRFSAERPEGSISTLTIQRTEQRDSAMYRCASSLTGGLNTQYFGPGTRLTVL.

The chain joins TRBV7-3 to TRBJ2-7, with D perhaps TRBD1 (6 bases). V was clipped by 3 bases and J by 9 bases, with 18 bases between them. Germline loops: CDR1 SGHTA, CDR2 FQGTGA. This CDR3 spans 14 amino acids. In DNA form, the CDR3 reads TGTGCCAGCAGCTTTTCCCTCAGGGTGGACAGGCAGTACTTC. Translated, it gives CASSFSLRVDRQYF.

The gene calls are TRBV7-9 and TRBJ2-7; 7 nucleotides agree with TRBD1. This CDR3 is built from 13 residues. V shed 5 bases and J 2 bases; nucleotides not matched to a gene: 3. CDR1 and CDR2 (germline): SEHNR, FQNEAQ (reference sequence). Written as DNA, the CDR3 is TGTGCCAGCAGCCGGACAGGCACCTACGAGCAGTACTTC. Protein sequence: CASSRTGTYEQYF.

The chain carries TRBV11-2 and TRBJ1-4; 7 nucleotides line up with TRBD1. This CDR3 region has 14 residues. Trimming took 5 bases from V and 6 from J; bases not matched to a gene: 6. Germline CDR1 is SGHAT and CDR2 is FQNNGV. CDR3 in DNA: TGTGCCAGCAGCCGGGACAGTTTTGATGAAAAACTGTTTTTT. It yields the protein CASSRDSFDEKLFF.

This chain uses TRBV27 with TRBJ2-5; D perhaps matches TRBD1 (5 bases). In germline, CDR1 is MNHEY, CDR2 SMNVEV (reference sequence). This CDR3 is built from 13 residues. V lost 0 bases to trimming and J lost 7 bases, with 9 bases between them. As DNA, the CDR3 is TGTGCCAGCAGTTTATCGGGGCCAGGGACCCAGTACTTC. This codes for CASSLSGPGTQYF.

This clone has only one observation. This sample also contains other DNA sequences that code for the same CDR3. The V gene is TRBV2, the J gene TRBJ2-7; D might be TRBD2 (5 bases). Per the germline V gene, CDR1 is SNHLY and CDR2 is FYNNEI. The CDR3 covers 11 residues. V was pared by 6 bases and J by 4 bases, with 7 bases between. DNA of the CDR3: TGTGCCAGCAGCGGAGGATACGAGCAGTACTTC. Its translation: CASSGGYEQYF.

The rearrangement uses TRBV28 and TRBJ2-2, with a tentative D call TRBD2 (6 bases). Germline CDR1 is MDHEN and CDR2 is SYDVKM. This CDR3 contains 15 residues. V was trimmed by 2 bases and J by 4 bases, leaving 11 bases between them. CDR3 region: CASSLTGAGTGELFF. DNA of the CDR3: TGTGCCAGCAGTTTAACCGGAGCGGGCACCGGGGAGCTGTTTTTT.

A remark on this clone: The sample contains more than one DNA sequence encoding this CDR3. The chain joins TRBV9 to TRBJ2-7, with 9 bases aligning to TRBD1. The V segment lost 0 bases and the J segment 4 bases; nucleotides outside the gene matches: 2. Germline V gene sequence: CDR1 SGDLS, CDR2 YYNGEE. The CDR3 length is 14 residues. CDR3 in DNA: TGTGCCAGCAGCGTAGGACAGGGGGGATACGAGCAGTACTTC. Translation: CASSVGQGGYEQYF.

To note about this clone: The same CDR3 also results from other DNA sequences found in this sample. The chain's CDR3 is CASSVGGGGYTF. In DNA, the CDR3 is TGTGCCAGCAGCGTAGGAGGAGGTGGCTACACCTTC. The J gene is TRBJ1-2, the V gene TRBV9; D not resolved. In germline, CDR1 is SGDLS, CDR2 YYNGEE. V gave up 0 bases and J gave up 7 bases, with 7 bases separating them. The CDR3 has 12 residues.

J is TRBJ2-3 and V is TRBV7-2, with TRBD1 matching over 10 bases. Germline V gene lookup returns CDR1 SGHTA and CDR2 FQGNSA. J gave up 1 base and V 8 bases, and 3 bases lay outside the gene matches. The length of the CDR3 is 14 residues. The CDR3 protein is CASRGTGGTDTQYF. The CDR3 nucleotides are TGTGCCAGCCGGGGGACAGGGGGCACAGATACGCAGTATTTT.

This clone has a handful of counts. The chain carries TRBV3-1 (or the pseudogene TRBV3-2) and TRBJ1-1; D gene ambiguous. Germline lookup yields CDR1 LGHDT and CDR2 YNNKEL (reference sequence). CDR3 length: 16 residues. Trimming took 1 base from V and 1 from J, leaving 13 bases between them. The CDR3 coding sequence is TGTGCCAGCAGCCAAGCGGGAGGAAACGGGAACACTGAAGCTTTCTTT. It codes for CASSQAGGNGNTEAFF.

Only a few counts were recorded for this clone. The chain combines TRBV29-1 with TRBJ1-5, with 7 bases matching TRBD1. CDR3 size: 13 residues. V dropped 4 bases and J dropped 6; count of bases not matched to a gene: 6. Germline-derived CDR1 and CDR2 are SQVTM and ANQGSEA. The CDR3 region is CSVAQGGGQPQHF. The CDR3 region has the DNA TGCAGCGTTGCCCAGGGGGGTGGTCAGCCCCAGCATTTT. The full variable domain, in which reference TRBV29-1 and TRBJ1-5 provide the parts outside the CDR3, is SAVISQKPSRDICQRGTSLTIQCQVDSQVTMMFWYRQQPGQSLTLIATANQGSEATYESGFVIDKFPISRPNLTFSTLTVSNMSPEDSSIYLCSVAQGGGQPQHFGDGTRLSIL.

This chain connects TRBV7-2 to TRBJ2-3; 7 positions match TRBD2. V shed 7 bases and J 6 bases; nucleotides not matched to a gene: 7. Germline values: CDR1 SGHTA, CDR2 FQGNSA. The CDR3 contains 13 residues. The CDR3, as DNA: TGTGCCAGCACCTATCAGCGGGGCGATACGCAGTATTTT. This codes for CASTYQRGDTQYF.

With regard to this clone: Different DNA sequences within this sample yield the same CDR3. The rearrangement uses TRBV9 and TRBJ2-7, with TRBD1 matching 10 bases. CDR3 size: 15 residues. Per germline, CDR1 SGDLS and CDR2 YYNGEE. Unmatched junction bases numbered 1, after V lost 0 bases and J lost 1 base. As DNA, the CDR3 is TGTGCCAGCAGCGTAGGGGGACAGGGGTCCTACGAGCAGTACTTC. Its translation: CASSVGGQGSYEQYF.